Following are 6 T cell receptor beta chains from one sample sequenced in a study of naive and memory T cell subsets. Treatment of the sample: skin biopsy from PPD injection site in Mantoux-positive individual. An oligonucleotide containing a UMI was ligated to the 3' end of TCR cDNA. Four PCR rounds used nested alpha and beta constant region primers plus the SP2 primer. Via MiXCR, TCRdb re-called the UMI-ligation and nested PCR reads, giving one row per CDR3 protein. The sample includes 20,000 to 25,000 distinct CDR3 sequences, 6% seen only once; the top ten take 6.2%. The sample here was skin, taken from a tuberculin skin test site. These receptors all come from an adult in good health.

This clonotype was detected many times. The CDR3 DNA follows: TGCAGTGTGGCCGGTGTAGGGAACACTGAAGCTTTCTTT. Translated, it gives CSVAGVGNTEAFF. The chain has TRBV20-1 and TRBJ1-1; no firm D call. The CDR3 totals 13 residues. Per germline, CDR1 DFQATT and CDR2 SNEGSKA (reference sequence). The ends were cut back, 7 bases at V and 1 base at J, with 13 bases in the middle.

The J gene is TRBJ2-1, the V gene TRBV2, with 15 bases aligning to TRBD2. This CDR3 comprises 24 residues. Germline V gene sequence: CDR1 SNHLY, CDR2 FYNNEI. V lost 0 bases, J lost 2 bases, and 20 bases stayed unmatched. The CDR3 sequence is CASSEALRVSGTSGRPKPYNEQFF. For the CDR3, the DNA is TGTGCCAGCAGTGAAGCGCTTCGGGTATCCGGGACTAGCGGGAGGCCCAAACCCTACAATGAGCAGTTCTTC.

At least ten counts were recorded for this clonotype. V and J are TRBV7-2 and TRBJ1-2; D call uncertain. This CDR3 is 12 amino acids long. The germline gives CDR1 SGHTA, CDR2 FQGNSA. Trimming stripped 10 bases from V and 3 bases from J, with 12 bases between. The CDR3 loop reads CAIAGPYYGYTF. The CDR3, as DNA: TGTGCCATTGCCGGGCCATACTATGGCTACACCTTC.

The gene calls are TRBV28 and TRBJ1-1; 9 nucleotides align to TRBD1. The CDR3 has 15 amino acids. J lost 4 bases, V lost 5 bases, and 8 bases had no gene match. The germline CDR1 and CDR2 sequences are MDHEN and SYDVKM. The CDR3: CASSIGQGFRTEAFF. Written as DNA, the CDR3 is TGTGCCAGCAGTATCGGACAGGGGTTTCGCACTGAAGCTTTCTTT.

In this sample, this clonotype turned up many times. The genes are TRBV15 and TRBJ2-4; TRBD2 is a possible D gene (5 bases). Germline V gives CDR1 LNHNV, CDR2 YYDKDF (reference sequence). The germline V and J ends were trimmed by 3 bases and 3 bases, with 15 bases remaining between them. CDR3 size: 16 residues. The CDR3 is CATSSRTQSDKNIQYF. CDR3 nucleotides: TGTGCCACCAGCAGCCGGACTCAGAGCGACAAAAACATTCAGTACTTC.

V usage is TRBV19 and J usage is TRBJ2-6, with 8 bases identical to TRBD1. Looked up from germline, CDR1 is LNHDA and CDR2 is SQIVND (reference sequence). V lost 4 bases to trimming and J lost 4 bases; unmatched junction nucleotides: 9. The CDR3 has 17 residues. This CDR3 reads CASSTYRTGPGANVLTF. CDR3 DNA: TGTGCCAGTAGTACCTACCGGACAGGGCCCGGGGCCAACGTCCTGACTTTC.